The 5 T cell receptor beta chains presented below share a single source sample, sequenced in a study of technical replicates of blood from four donors (dated by TCRdb to 2016 to 2017). Libraries came from the immunoSEQ multiplex PCR assay. This immuneACCESS table, as held by TCRdb, lists in-frame sequences with V and J called but not all clones. Of the missing ones, under half trace to an unresolved V gene in checked studies; the others have no known cause. The sample table shows 60,000 to 70,000 clones, and 95% to 98% are seen once. Approximately 0.17% of the sample goes to the ten largest clones. The sample was T cells isolated from PBMCs. The receptors were gathered from a human donor in good health.

V gene TRBV5-1 combines with J gene TRBJ2-1, with 7 nucleotides matching TRBD2. Germline-derived CDR1 and CDR2 are SGHRS and YFSETQ. V was clipped by 0 bases and J by 9 bases; unmatched bases: 6. The CDR3 is 14 amino acids. The CDR3 region has the DNA TGCGCCAGCAGCTTGGACCGGGAGGAAGGTGAGCAGTTCTTC. Translation gives CASSLDREEGEQFF.

The chain recombines TRBV29-1 with TRBJ1-2, with TRBD1 identical over 9 bases. Germline V lookup: CDR1 SQVTM, CDR2 ANQGSEA. V was clipped by 6 bases and J by 8 bases; unmatched bases: 10. The CDR3 runs to 13 residues. CDR3 bases: TGCAGCGTCACAGGGGGCGAAGTCGAGGGCTACACCTTC. This translates into CSVTGGEVEGYTF.

This clone was observed once. The rearrangement links TRBV5-1 to TRBJ2-7, with D tentatively TRBD1 (6 bases). CDR1 is SGHRS, CDR2 YFSETQ, per germline. V was cut by 5 bases and J by 0 bases, with 12 bases left in between. The CDR3 runs to 14 residues. This CDR3 reads CASSTGTYSYEQYF. Here the CDR3 DNA reads TGCGCCAGCAGTACCGGGACATACTCCTACGAGCAGTACTTC.

V and J are TRBV11-2 and TRBJ1-2; 9 nucleotides agree with TRBD1. In germline, CDR1 is SGHAT, CDR2 FQNNGV. Trimming cost V 8 bases and J 3 bases; bases outside gene matches: 4. The CDR3 is 13 residues long. CDR3 region: CASGRQGDYGYTF. In nucleotides, the CDR3 is TGTGCCAGCGGACGACAGGGGGACTATGGCTACACCTTC.

V is TRBV30 and J is TRBJ1-2; 8 nucleotides line up with TRBD1. Per germline, CDR1 GTSNPN and CDR2 SVGIG (reference sequence). The junction had 11 bases not matched to a gene; V was cut back by 6 bases and J by 5 bases. CDR3 size: 14 residues. Here the CDR3 reads CACFTDRERYGYTF. CDR3 bases: TGTGCCTGTTTTACGGACAGGGAACGGTATGGCTACACCTTC.